The TCR beta chain under discussion was sequenced for a study of T cell responses to AZD1222 COVID-19 vaccine (dated by TCRdb to the early 2020s). Background for the entire study: A total of around 240 trial participants underwent TCR sequencing, of whom 207 had received two doses of AZD1222 and roughly 26 had received two doses of the MenACWY control vaccine. Enrollment into the trials was organized by age into subgroups of 18-55, 56-69 and 70-plus years, and those subgroups contained approximately 150, 30 and 60 TCR-sequenced participants, respectively.

The CDR3 regions of human TCRbeta chains were subjected to immunosequencing. In the source study's methods: TCRs in the repertoires were compared against a reference library of SARS-CoV-2-specific TCRs that had been generated with the MIRA antigen-specificity platform. Breadth meant the fraction of unique TCRs that were SARS-CoV-2-associated, whereas depth meant the fraction of total T cells that were SARS-CoV-2-associated. Using the MIRA data, every spike-specific TCR was mapped to the spike region that the TCR reacted to and assigned to either a CD4 or a CD8 class. Log10-transformed breadth and depth values were compared by one-way ANOVA with Sidak's multiple comparisons tests. What TCRdb holds here is the immuneACCESS table cut down to in-frame rearrangements. Part of the clones is not present; checked against another copy, under half of the missing clones reflect an unresolved V gene, and the others are unexplained. D and trimming were read from the DNA, whereas the V and J calls and clone size are those reported in that table. Counted in this sample were approximately 150,000 clones; more than 85% of them appeared once. The biggest ten clones account for 3.3% of the sample.

The full study reports these points: Conclusions about previously exposed vaccinees are limited because only a handful of AZD1222 recipients were SARS-CoV-2 seropositive at baseline. The 56-69-year group was small, and its depth increase did not reach significance, likely because of low power. Nearly half of unique spike-specific TCRs reportedly recognized epitopes outside regions mutated in the B.1.351 and B.1.1.7 variants. Because no day 14 peak-response samples were available, the repertoires could be characterized only after the peak T cell response. Vaccine-associated CD4 TCRs spanned the whole spike protein, with dominant responses in regions 160-218 and 743-854. Most participants were white British and females outnumbered males, and the authors suggested that clonal diversity may have been underestimated. After two AZD1222 doses, both the breadth and the depth of spike-specific TCRs were significantly higher than at day 0 and than in MenACWY recipients.

Turning to this clone: What this receptor recognizes is not known. Per-base quality was not reported, and no clone a single base away is much larger than it.

The sample's time point label, in plain terms: about 28 days (+/-7) after the second vaccine dose. AZD1222 recipients with second doses at about 4 weeks or about 12 weeks were pooled, because spike-specific TCR depth and breadth did not differ between schedules. Vaccinee samples were obtained from the UK trials COV001 and COV002, which included a single-blind randomized controlled phase 2/3 trial of AZD1222 (ChAdOx1 nCoV-19) in healthy adults. For TCRbeta chain sequencing, PBMC samples from trial participants were taken at day 0 and at day 28 after the second dose. The V end gives up 5 bases and the J end 10 bases, leaving 10 bases in the junction not matched to a gene. Measured from the cysteine to the phenylalanine, the CDR3 is 15 residues long. Kept here is only the CDR3 DNA, which spans 45 bases and is read in frame from base 1. Based on the germline V gene, the CDR1 and CDR2 sequences are LGHNT and FRNRAP.

The V and J genes are TRBV12-5 and TRBJ2-1; 11 central bases correspond to TRBD2. The TCR comes from an adult who received the AZD1222 COVID-19 vaccine. The input for sequencing was peripheral blood, taken 28 days after the second AZD1222 dose. The DNA reads TGTGCTAGTGGTCCTACTAGCGGGAGAGGCTGGGAGCAGTTCTTC. Translated, it gives CASGPTSGRGWEQFF.